The next 10 T cell receptor beta chains were all read from a single sample in a study of control samples from healthy donors and cancer patients. The assay was immunoSEQ multiplex PCR, and TCRdb's table has in-frame clones only and misses some. Of some 130,000 clones in the sample, roughly 89% are singletons; the top ten hold 5.5% to 7%. Sequencing used blood. The source of these receptors is a man younger than 35 in good health.

J is TRBJ2-1 and V is TRBV6-5; weak D call: TRBD1 (5 bases). Germline CDR1 MNHEY, CDR2 SVGAGI. The V end lost 2 bases, the J end lost 8 bases, and 7 bases lay between the germline ends. The CDR3 has 12 residues. CDR3 residues: CASSYGAHEQFF. The CDR3, as DNA: TGTGCCAGCAGTTACGGGGCTCATGAGCAGTTCTTC.

The chain combines TRBV5-1 with TRBJ2-6; TRBD1 agrees at 8 bases. This CDR3 has 23 amino acids. The V and J ends lost 3 bases and 6 bases, in that order; junction bases with no gene match: 29. Germline CDR1 is SGHRS and CDR2 is YFSETQ. The CDR3 region is CASSYNDPGQVFHSGLAANVLTF. CDR3 coding DNA: TGCGCCAGCAGCTACAATGATCCGGGACAGGTTTTCCACTCTGGCCTGGCGGCCAACGTCCTGACTTTC.

CDR3 loop: CASSYSGGHTEAFF. CDR3 sequence (DNA): TGTGCCAGCAGTTACTCGGGAGGGCACACTGAAGCTTTCTTT. V is TRBV6-5 and J is TRBJ1-1; D is ambiguous. The ends were cut back, 0 bases at V and 3 bases at J, with 8 bases in the middle. Germline V gene sequence: CDR1 MNHEY, CDR2 SVGAGI. This CDR3 is 14 amino acids long.

This clone is a singleton in its sample. The V and J genes are TRBV4-2 and TRBJ2-2; D perhaps matches TRBD2 (6 bases). The CDR3 sequence is 16 residues long. CDR1 is LGHNA and CDR2 is YNFKEQ in the germline V gene. With 1 base removed from V and 1 base from J, the gap between germline ends came to 10 bases. The CDR3 DNA reads TGTGCCAGCAGCCAAGGTACGGGGGAGAACACCGGGGAGCTGTTTTTT. Translating gives CASSQGTGENTGELFF.

CDR3 nucleotide sequence: TGTGCCAGTAGATACTCCGGGACAGGGGCCAATGAGCAGTTCTTC. Amino acids: CASRYSGTGANEQFF. V and J are TRBV19 and TRBJ2-1, with 10 positions matching TRBD1. V shed 6 bases, J shed 6 bases, and the junction held 8 bases outside the gene matches. This CDR3 region has 15 residues. CDR1 is LNHDA and CDR2 is SQIVND in the germline V gene (reference sequence). Based on the CDR3 plus reference TRBV19 and TRBJ2-1, the full variable domain is DGGITQSPKYLFRKEGQNVTLSCEQNLNHDAMYWYRQDPGQGLRLIYYSQIVNDFQKGDIAEGYSVSREKKESFPLTVTSAQKNPTAFYLCASRYSGTGANEQFFGPGTRLTVL.

This rearrangement joins TRBV14 to TRBJ2-3; D not resolved. V dropped 1 base and J dropped 0 bases, with 8 bases sitting between them. CDR3 length: 15 residues. CDR1 is SGHDN and CDR2 is FVKESK in the germline V gene. The CDR3 region is CASSQGTASTDTQYF. CDR3 bases: TGTGCCAGCAGCCAAGGGACGGCTAGCACAGATACGCAGTATTTT.

As DNA, the CDR3 is TGTGCCAGACCTAGCTGGTTTAAGGGGACTGAAGCTTTCTTT. This translates into CARPSWFKGTEAFF. The chain has TRBV19 and TRBJ1-1; tentatively, D is TRBD1 (5 bases). This CDR3 is 14 amino acids long. Germline V gene data show CDR1 as LNHDA and CDR2 as SQIVND (reference sequence). V lost 9 bases to trimming and J lost 5 bases, with 19 bases between them.

The chain combines TRBV10-3 with TRBJ1-3; D uncertain. CDR1 and CDR2 from the germline V gene are ENHRY and SYGVKD. There are 17 residues in the CDR3. With 0 bases removed from V and 2 bases from J, the gap between germline ends came to 14 bases. CDR3 sequence reads: CAISESIYSRTGNTIYF. The CDR3 DNA reads as TGTGCCATCAGTGAGTCGATTTACAGCCGGACTGGAAACACCATATATTTT.

Written as DNA, the CDR3 is TGTGCCAGCAGTGAATTTCGGGACAGAAAGTTCTTC. Residues: CASSEFRDRKFF. The chain couples TRBV2 to TRBJ2-1; 7 bases agree with TRBD1. Looked up from germline, CDR1 is SNHLY and CDR2 is FYNNEI. This CDR3 comprises 12 residues. With V trimmed by 2 bases and J by 14 bases, 6 bases remained unmatched.

This clone was seen a handful of times. This rearrangement joins TRBV5-4 to TRBJ2-3; 11 nucleotides line up with TRBD2. The germline gives CDR1 SGHNT, CDR2 YYREEE (reference sequence). The CDR3 totals 16 residues. The trim removed 3 bases at V and 2 bases at J, leaving 5 bases unmatched. DNA for the CDR3: TGTGCCAGCAGCTCCAGACTAGCGGGAATCACAGATACGCAGTATTTT. This sequence encodes CASSSRLAGITDTQYF.